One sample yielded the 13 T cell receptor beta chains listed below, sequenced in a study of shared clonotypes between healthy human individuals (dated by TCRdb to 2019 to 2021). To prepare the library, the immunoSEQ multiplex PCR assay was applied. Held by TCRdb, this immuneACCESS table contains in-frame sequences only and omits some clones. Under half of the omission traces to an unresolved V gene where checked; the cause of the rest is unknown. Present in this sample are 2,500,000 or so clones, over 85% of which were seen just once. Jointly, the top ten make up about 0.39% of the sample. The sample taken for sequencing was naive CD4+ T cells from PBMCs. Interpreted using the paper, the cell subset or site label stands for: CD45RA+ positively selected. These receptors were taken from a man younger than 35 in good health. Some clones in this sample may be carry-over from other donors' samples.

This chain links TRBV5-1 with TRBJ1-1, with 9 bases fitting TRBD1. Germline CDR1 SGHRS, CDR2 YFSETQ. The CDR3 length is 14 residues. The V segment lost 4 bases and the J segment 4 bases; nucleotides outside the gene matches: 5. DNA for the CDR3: TGCGCCAGCAGCACACTGGGACAGGGCACTGAAGCTTTCTTT. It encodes CASSTLGQGTEAFF.

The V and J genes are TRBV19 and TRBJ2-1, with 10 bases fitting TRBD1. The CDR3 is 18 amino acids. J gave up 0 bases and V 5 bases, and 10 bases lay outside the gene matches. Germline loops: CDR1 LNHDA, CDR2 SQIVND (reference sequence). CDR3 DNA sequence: TGTGCCAGTAGTGCCCGGGACAGGGGAAGAAGCTCCTACAATGAGCAGTTCTTC. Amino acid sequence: CASSARDRGRSSYNEQFF.

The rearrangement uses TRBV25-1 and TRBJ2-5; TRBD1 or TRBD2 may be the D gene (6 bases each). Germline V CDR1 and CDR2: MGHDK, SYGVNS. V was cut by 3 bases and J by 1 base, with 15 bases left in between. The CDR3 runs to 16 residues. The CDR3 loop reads CASSDGGQWVQETQYF. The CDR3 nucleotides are TGTGCCAGCAGTGATGGGGGGCAGTGGGTCCAAGAGACCCAGTACTTC.

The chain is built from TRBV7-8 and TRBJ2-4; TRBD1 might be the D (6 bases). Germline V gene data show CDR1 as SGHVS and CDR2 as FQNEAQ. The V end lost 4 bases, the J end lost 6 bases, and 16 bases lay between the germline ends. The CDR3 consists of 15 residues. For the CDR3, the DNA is TGTGCCAGCAGCTACGGAGGACAGAGGGGAAACATTCAGTACTTC. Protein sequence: CASSYGGQRGNIQYF.

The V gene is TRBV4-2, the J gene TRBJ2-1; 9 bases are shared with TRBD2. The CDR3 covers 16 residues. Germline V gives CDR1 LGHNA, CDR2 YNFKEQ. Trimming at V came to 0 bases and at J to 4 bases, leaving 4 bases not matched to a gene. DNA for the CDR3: TGTGCCAGCAGCCAAGAGCGGGAGGGACCGTACAATGAGCAGTTCTTC. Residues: CASSQEREGPYNEQFF.

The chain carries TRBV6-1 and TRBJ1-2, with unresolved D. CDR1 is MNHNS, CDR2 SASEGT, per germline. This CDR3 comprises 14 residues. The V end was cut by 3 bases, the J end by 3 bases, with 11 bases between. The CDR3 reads CASSDVWTDYGYTF. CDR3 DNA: TGTGCCAGCAGTGACGTTTGGACCGACTATGGCTACACCTTC.

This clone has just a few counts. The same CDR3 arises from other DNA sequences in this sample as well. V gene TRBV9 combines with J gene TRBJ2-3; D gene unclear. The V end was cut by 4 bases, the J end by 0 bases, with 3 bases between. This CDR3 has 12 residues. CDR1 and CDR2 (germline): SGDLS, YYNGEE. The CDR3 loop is CASSRSTDTQYF. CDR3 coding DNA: TGTGCCAGCAGCCGTAGCACAGATACGCAGTATTTT.

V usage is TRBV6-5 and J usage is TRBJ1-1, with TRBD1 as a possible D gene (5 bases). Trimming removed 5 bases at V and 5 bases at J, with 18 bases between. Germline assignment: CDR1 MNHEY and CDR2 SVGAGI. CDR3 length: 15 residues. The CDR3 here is CASSAPPGGRTEAFF. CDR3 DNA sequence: TGTGCCAGCAGTGCTCCTCCGGGGGGGAGGACTGAAGCTTTCTTT.

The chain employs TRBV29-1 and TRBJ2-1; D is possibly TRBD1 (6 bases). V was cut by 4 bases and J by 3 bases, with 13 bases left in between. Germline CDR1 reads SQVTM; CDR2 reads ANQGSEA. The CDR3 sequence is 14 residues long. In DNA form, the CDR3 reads TGCAGCGTTGGAGGGGGTACGGTCTACAATGAGCAGTTCTTC. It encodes CSVGGGTVYNEQFF.

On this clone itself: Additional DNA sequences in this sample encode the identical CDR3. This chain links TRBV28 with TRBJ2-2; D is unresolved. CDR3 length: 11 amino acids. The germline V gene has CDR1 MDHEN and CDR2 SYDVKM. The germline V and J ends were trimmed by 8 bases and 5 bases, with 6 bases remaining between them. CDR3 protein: CASSETGELFF. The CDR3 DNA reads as TGTGCCAGCTCCGAAACCGGGGAGCTGTTTTTT.

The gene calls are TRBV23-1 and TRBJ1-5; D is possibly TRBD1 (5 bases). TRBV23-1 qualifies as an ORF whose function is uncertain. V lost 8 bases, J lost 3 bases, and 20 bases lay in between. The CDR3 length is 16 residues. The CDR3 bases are TGCGCCAGCCTTGACATAGGGGCGAGAAACAATCAGCCCCAGCATTTT. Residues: CASLDIGARNNQPQHF.

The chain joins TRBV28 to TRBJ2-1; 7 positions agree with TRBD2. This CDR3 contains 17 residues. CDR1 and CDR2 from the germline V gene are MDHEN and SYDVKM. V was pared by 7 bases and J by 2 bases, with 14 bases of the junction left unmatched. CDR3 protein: CASTRPAGRETYNEQFF. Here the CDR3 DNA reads TGTGCCAGCACCAGGCCAGCGGGAAGAGAGACCTACAATGAGCAGTTCTTC.

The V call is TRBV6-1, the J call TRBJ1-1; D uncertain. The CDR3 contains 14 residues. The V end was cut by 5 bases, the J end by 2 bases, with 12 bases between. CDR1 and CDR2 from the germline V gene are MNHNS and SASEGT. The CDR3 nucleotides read TGTGCCAGCAGTATAAAGGACCTTAACACTGAAGCTTTCTTT. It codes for CASSIKDLNTEAFF.